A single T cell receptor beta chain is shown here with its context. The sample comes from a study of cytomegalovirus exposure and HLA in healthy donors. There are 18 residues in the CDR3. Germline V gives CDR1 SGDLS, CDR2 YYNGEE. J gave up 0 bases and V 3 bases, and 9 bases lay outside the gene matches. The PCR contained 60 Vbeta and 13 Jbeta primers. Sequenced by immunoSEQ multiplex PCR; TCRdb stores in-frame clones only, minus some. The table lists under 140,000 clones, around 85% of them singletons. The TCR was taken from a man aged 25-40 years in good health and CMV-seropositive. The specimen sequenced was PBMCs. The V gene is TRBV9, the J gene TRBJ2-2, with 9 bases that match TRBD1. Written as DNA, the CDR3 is TGTGCCAGCAGCGCTCGGACAGGGGTTCACGCGAACACCGGGGAGCTGTTTTTT. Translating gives CASSARTGVHANTGELFF.